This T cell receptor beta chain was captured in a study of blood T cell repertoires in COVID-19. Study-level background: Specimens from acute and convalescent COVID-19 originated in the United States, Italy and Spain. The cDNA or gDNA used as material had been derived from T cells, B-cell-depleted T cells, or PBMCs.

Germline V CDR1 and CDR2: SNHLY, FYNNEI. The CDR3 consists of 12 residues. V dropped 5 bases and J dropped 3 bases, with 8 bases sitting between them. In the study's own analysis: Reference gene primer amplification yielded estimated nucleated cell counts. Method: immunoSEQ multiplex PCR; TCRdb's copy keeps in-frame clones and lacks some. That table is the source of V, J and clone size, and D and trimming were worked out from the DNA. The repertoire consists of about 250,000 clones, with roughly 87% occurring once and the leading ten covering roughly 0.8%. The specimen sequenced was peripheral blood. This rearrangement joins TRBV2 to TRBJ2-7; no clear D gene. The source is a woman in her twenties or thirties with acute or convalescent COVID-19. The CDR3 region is CASSSRSYEQYF. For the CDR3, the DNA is TGTGCCAGCAGTTCAAGGAGCTACGAGCAGTACTTC.